Below are 22 T cell receptor beta chains sequenced from a single sample in a study of blood T cell repertoires in COVID-19. Some clones are missing from TCRdb's copy, which holds only in-frame ones; the method was immunoSEQ multiplex PCR. The data contain 59,000 or so clones, about 73% of them singletons. Material for sequencing was peripheral blood. The receptors stem from a woman aged 45-65 years with active or convalescent COVID-19.

The chain is built from TRBV23-1 and TRBJ2-1; D might be TRBD2 (6 bases). TRBV23-1 is marked as an open reading frame, function uncertain. Trimming left V 2 bases short and J 7 bases short, with 15 bases between. The length of the CDR3 is 15 residues. The chain's CDR3 is CASSQGEGGKNEQFF. CDR3 bases: TGCGCCAGCAGTCAAGGTGAAGGAGGGAAAAATGAGCAGTTCTTC.

This chain links TRBV5-6 with TRBJ2-3; 12 positions agree with TRBD2. CDR3 length: 16 amino acids. Germline V gene sequence: CDR1 SGHDT, CDR2 YYEEEE. Unmatched junction bases numbered 8, after V lost 4 bases and J lost 5 bases. The CDR3 spells CASSVAGTSGLDTQYF. The DNA of the CDR3 is TGTGCCAGCAGCGTAGCCGGGACTAGCGGGTTAGATACGCAGTATTTT.

This clone came up many times. The chain has TRBV19 and TRBJ1-3; 7 positions match TRBD1. The ends lost 9 bases at V and 0 bases at J; junction bases unmatched: 5. The CDR3 extends over 14 amino acids. CDR1 is LNHDA, CDR2 SQIVND, per germline (reference sequence). The CDR3 here is CASEDRNSGNTIYF. CDR3 DNA: TGTGCCAGCGAGGACAGGAACTCTGGAAACACCATATATTTT.

The rearrangement links TRBV7-6 to TRBJ2-3; D possibly corresponds to TRBD2 (5 bases). The germline V gene encodes CDR1 SGHVS and CDR2 FNYEAQ. This CDR3 contains 12 residues. V was trimmed by 6 bases and J by 4 bases, leaving 8 bases between them. Written as DNA, the CDR3 is TGTGCCAGCAGTGGACTGGCAGATACGCAGTATTTT. Amino acids: CASSGLADTQYF.

This clone has just a few counts. This chain uses TRBV10-2 with TRBJ2-7, with D possibly matching TRBD2 (6 bases). The germline V and J ends were trimmed by 4 bases and 2 bases, with 12 bases remaining between them. The germline V gene has CDR1 WSHSY and CDR2 SAAADI. The length of the CDR3 is 14 residues. CDR3 in amino acids: CASSVTIAAYEQYF. DNA of the CDR3: TGCGCCAGCAGTGTAACTATAGCGGCCTACGAGCAGTACTTC.

This clone was seen a handful of times. The rearrangement links TRBV4-1 to TRBJ2-2, with 10 nucleotides matching TRBD2. CDR3 length: 18 residues. Germline-derived CDR1 and CDR2 are MGHRA and YSYEKL. After removal of 0 bases from V and 0 bases from J, the junction contained 4 bases not matched to a gene. In DNA, the CDR3 is TGCGCCAGCAGCCAAGATGGAGCGGGAGGGCCGAACACCGGGGAGCTGTTTTTT. Translated, it gives CASSQDGAGGPNTGELFF.

This clone has just a few counts. The chain combines TRBV6-1 with TRBJ2-1; TRBD2 agrees at 16 bases. Germline assignment: CDR1 MNHNS and CDR2 SASEGT. The CDR3 totals 19 residues. The V gene end was trimmed by 0 bases and the J gene end by 4 bases; junction bases not matched to a gene: 6. The CDR3 coding sequence is TGTGCCAGCAGTGAAGCGGGACTAGCGGGAGGGGGGTTATACAATGAGCAGTTCTTC. Its protein product is CASSEAGLAGGGLYNEQFF.

The rearrangement links TRBV14 to TRBJ1-1; 10 bases line up with TRBD1. J was trimmed by 1 base and V by 2 bases; bases with no gene match: 7. CDR3 size: 17 residues. The germline CDR1 and CDR2 sequences are SGHDN and FVKESK. The CDR3 nucleotides are TGTGCCAGCAGCCAACTTGGGACAGGGGTAACGAACACTGAAGCTTTCTTT. Amino acid sequence: CASSQLGTGVTNTEAFF.

V is TRBV11-2 and J is TRBJ2-3; D not resolved. V was cut by 1 base and J by 5 bases, with 4 bases left in between. CDR1 is SGHAT, CDR2 FQNNGV, per germline. CDR3 length: 12 residues. Written as DNA, the CDR3 is TGTGCCAGCAGCTTAGGTAGAGATACGCAGTATTTT. Its translation: CASSLGRDTQYF.

The chain carries TRBV7-2 and TRBJ1-2; TRBD1 is a possible D gene (6 bases). Germline CDR1 reads SGHTA; CDR2 reads FQGNSA. Deletions cut 2 bases from V and 8 bases from J, with 12 bases between. The CDR3 loop spans 13 amino acids. The DNA of the CDR3 is TGTGCCAGCAGCTTACAACAGGGAATCGGCTACACCTTC. It yields the protein CASSLQQGIGYTF.

V gene TRBV29-1 combines with J gene TRBJ1-1; D possibly corresponds to TRBD1 (6 bases). Germline lookup yields CDR1 SQVTM and CDR2 ANQGSEA. V was trimmed by 4 bases and J by 11 bases, leaving 17 bases between them. The CDR3 totals 12 residues. The CDR3 coding sequence is TGCAGCGTTGTGTTCACAGGGTATCGGGCTTTCTTT. Its translation: CSVVFTGYRAFF.

The chain has TRBV9 and TRBJ2-7; 8 bases are a match to TRBD1. The CDR3 has 16 residues. Looked up from germline, CDR1 is SGDLS and CDR2 is YYNGEE. The V and J ends lost 0 bases and 2 bases, in that order; junction bases with no gene match: 7. CDR3 in amino acids: CASSVAGTGPPYEQYF. CDR3 nucleotide sequence: TGTGCCAGCAGCGTAGCCGGGACAGGCCCTCCCTACGAGCAGTACTTC. The full variable domain, its missing parts supplied by reference TRBV9 and TRBJ2-7, is DSGVTQTPKHLITATGQRVTLRCSPRSGDLSVYWYQQSLDQGLQFLIQYYNGEERAKGNILERFSAQQFPDLHSELNLSSLELGDSALYFCASSVAGTGPPYEQYFGPGTRLTVT.

This chain connects TRBV3-1 (or the pseudogene TRBV3-2) to TRBJ2-2; TRBD1 might be the D (5 bases). V lost 3 bases, J lost 6 bases, and 11 bases lay in between. Germline-derived CDR1 and CDR2 are LGHDT and YNNKEL (reference sequence). The CDR3 covers 14 residues. The CDR3 DNA reads as TGTGCCAGCAGCCAGTTAGGGGTGGCCGGGGAGCTGTTTTTT. It translates to CASSQLGVAGELFF.

The J gene is TRBJ2-7, the V gene TRBV10-2; 8 bases align to TRBD2. This CDR3 contains 15 residues. Per the germline V gene, CDR1 is WSHSY and CDR2 is SAAADI. J was trimmed by 0 bases and V by 7 bases; bases with no gene match: 8. This chain's CDR3 is CASTTSGTSSYEQYF. CDR3 nucleotides: TGCGCCAGCACCACAAGCGGGACTAGCTCCTACGAGCAGTACTTC.

This clone occurred many times. The rearrangement joins TRBV30 to TRBJ2-7; tentatively, D is TRBD2 (7 bases). CDR3 size: 13 residues. Germline V gene sequence: CDR1 GTSNPN, CDR2 SVGIG (reference sequence). V lost 4 bases, J lost 5 bases, and 15 bases lay in between. CDR3: CAWTGGRGDEQYF. For the CDR3, the DNA is TGTGCCTGGACCGGGGGGCGAGGGGACGAGCAGTACTTC.

The rearrangement links TRBV18 to TRBJ1-4; the D gene is possibly TRBD1 (5 bases). Germline loops: CDR1 KGHSH, CDR2 LQKENI. The CDR3 totals 16 residues. V lost 6 bases, J lost 5 bases, and 19 bases lay in between. CDR3 sequence reads: CASSPTLGQENEKLFF. Written as DNA, the CDR3 is TGTGCCAGCTCTCCCACCCTCGGACAAGAAAATGAAAAACTGTTTTTT.

This chain connects TRBV6-6 to TRBJ1-2; 8 bases are shared with TRBD1. Trimming cost V 5 bases and J 0 bases; bases outside gene matches: 17. The CDR3 is made up of 19 amino acids. Germline assignment: CDR1 MNHNY and CDR2 SVGAGI (reference sequence). CDR3 DNA sequence: TGTGCCAGCAGTCGGGCAGGGGGCCCGAAAAAATTTTCTAACTATGGCTACACCTTC. This encodes CASSRAGGPKKFSNYGYTF.

This clone was seen only a few times. CDR3 sequence reads: CASSFGVGDTEAFF. Here the CDR3 DNA reads TGTGCCAGCAGCTTCGGGGTTGGAGACACTGAAGCTTTCTTT. This chain uses TRBV13 with TRBJ1-1; D not resolved. This CDR3 spans 14 amino acids. V gave up 3 bases and J gave up 3 bases, with 11 bases separating them. Looked up from germline, CDR1 is PRHDT and CDR2 is FYEKMQ (reference sequence).

The V and J genes are TRBV5-4 and TRBJ2-5, with 11 positions matching TRBD2. The germline V gene has CDR1 SGHNT and CDR2 YYREEE (reference sequence). Trimming at V came to 4 bases and at J to 2 bases, leaving 4 bases not matched to a gene. This CDR3 has 15 amino acids. The CDR3 protein is CASSAGTSGQETQYF. In nucleotides, the CDR3 is TGTGCCAGCAGCGCCGGGACTAGCGGACAAGAGACCCAGTACTTC.

The chain joins TRBV9 to TRBJ2-1; 10 nucleotides agree with TRBD2. This CDR3 contains 19 residues. In germline, CDR1 is SGDLS, CDR2 YYNGEE. The V and J ends lost 3 bases and 5 bases, in that order; junction bases with no gene match: 17. The CDR3 here is CASSADVSKSGRAHNEQFF. The DNA of the CDR3 is TGTGCCAGCAGCGCAGACGTATCGAAAAGCGGGAGGGCCCACAATGAGCAGTTCTTC.

The chain combines TRBV27 with TRBJ2-1; 8 bases agree with TRBD2. The CDR3 runs 14 residues. CDR1 and CDR2 (germline): MNHEY, SMNVEV (reference sequence). The V and J ends lost 1 base and 9 bases, in that order; junction bases with no gene match: 5. CDR3 amino acids: CASSLYGRAGEQFF. Here the CDR3 DNA reads TGTGCCAGCAGTTTATACGGGAGGGCCGGTGAGCAGTTCTTC.

J is TRBJ2-3 and V is TRBV27; TRBD2 agrees at 7 bases. Trimming removed 3 bases from V and 4 bases from J; junction bases left unmatched: 4. CDR3 size: 14 residues. Germline values: CDR1 MNHEY, CDR2 SMNVEV (reference sequence). CDR3 residues: CASSLGRAADTQYF. The CDR3, as DNA: TGTGCCAGCAGTTTGGGGAGGGCCGCAGATACGCAGTATTTT.